Below, 18 T cell receptor beta chains from the same sample are listed, as sequenced in a study of radiotherapy plus CTLA-4 blockade in lung cancer. Sequenced by immunoSEQ multiplex PCR; TCRdb stores in-frame clones only, minus some. The data hold tens of thousands of clones, with over 75% observed a single time. This sample comprised peripheral blood, obtained from a patient treated with radiotherapy plus ipilimumab. These receptors originate from a human donor with non-small cell lung cancer who had a complete response to radiotherapy plus ipilimumab.

The chain uses TRBV28 and TRBJ1-6; D unresolved. V was shortened by 5 bases and J by 2 bases, with 7 bases between the two germline ends. Germline V gene data show CDR1 as MDHEN and CDR2 as SYDVKM. The CDR3 has 14 residues. This CDR3 is CASSPQAYNSPLHF. CDR3 sequence (DNA): TGTGCCAGCAGTCCCCAGGCCTATAATTCACCCCTCCACTTT.

The rearrangement joins TRBV4-3 to TRBJ2-7, with D unresolved. Germline V lookup: CDR1 LGHNA, CDR2 YSLEER. The CDR3 is 14 residues long. The V end lost 0 bases, the J end lost 3 bases, and 9 bases lay between the germline ends. CDR3 nucleotides: TGCGCCAGCAGCCAAGATCGAAGAGGCTACGAGCAGTACTTC. Encoded protein: CASSQDRRGYEQYF.

This chain joins TRBV19 and TRBJ1-5; D is undetermined. Germline lookup yields CDR1 LNHDA and CDR2 SQIVND (reference sequence). This CDR3 has 14 residues. Trimming took off 3 bases at V and 2 bases at J, with 8 bases between the two ends. CDR3 bases: TGTGCCAGTAGTATTGTCCGGGGCAATCAGCCCCAGCATTTT. Protein: CASSIVRGNQPQHF.

The rearrangement uses TRBV30 and TRBJ2-1; D ambiguous. V was cut by 3 bases and J by 4 bases, with 10 bases left in between. The CDR3 loop spans 13 amino acids. From germline, CDR1 is GTSNPN and CDR2 SVGIG (reference sequence). CDR3 sequence reads: CAWRSQIYNEQFF. The CDR3 nucleotides are TGTGCCTGGAGGTCACAGATATACAATGAGCAGTTCTTC.

This clone turned up a few times. The CDR3 loop reads CASSFSRSREVRETQYF. CDR3 DNA sequence: TGTGCCAGCAGCTTTTCACGTTCGCGGGAGGTCCGGGAGACCCAGTACTTC. The J gene is TRBJ2-5, the V gene TRBV5-4; TRBD2 agrees at 8 bases. V was clipped by 2 bases and J by 5 bases; unmatched bases: 14. The CDR3 runs 17 residues. From germline, CDR1 is SGHNT and CDR2 YYREEE (reference sequence). The entire variable domain, with the rest obtained from reference TRBV5-4 and TRBJ2-5, is as follows: ETGVTQSPTHLIKTRGQQVTLRCSSQSGHNTVSWYQQALGQGPQFIFQYYREEENGRGNFPPRFSGLQFPNYSSELNVNALELDDSALYLCASSFSRSREVRETQYFGPGTRLLVL.

This chain uses TRBV10-3 with TRBJ1-5; no clear D gene. V gave up 0 bases and J gave up 1 base, with 10 bases separating them. The germline CDR1 and CDR2 sequences are ENHRY and SYGVKD. The CDR3 is made up of 16 amino acids. CDR3 DNA: TGTGCCATCAGTGAGTCCGGCGGACTGAGCAATCAGCCCCAGCATTTT. It translates to CAISESGGLSNQPQHF.

The chain links TRBV5-1 to TRBJ2-1, with TRBD1 as a possible D gene (8 bases). The CDR3 length is 21 residues. V was pared by 2 bases and J by 5 bases, with 32 bases between. Germline V gene data show CDR1 as SGHRS and CDR2 as YFSETQ. CDR3 nucleotides: TGCGCCAGCAGCTTTGGGTCCCCGGGACAGGAGACTAGCATTCCAAACAATGAGCAGTTCTTC. Residues: CASSFGSPGQETSIPNNEQFF.

This chain links TRBV19 with TRBJ1-6; no clear D gene. The germline CDR1 and CDR2 sequences are LNHDA and SQIVND (reference sequence). This CDR3 is 12 amino acids long. V was pared by 5 bases and J by 9 bases, with 8 bases between. The CDR3, as DNA: TGTGCCAGTAGTCCCCTAGGTTCACCCCTCCACTTT. Its translation: CASSPLGSPLHF.

This clone has more than one count but fewer than ten. The V call is TRBV7-2, the J call TRBJ2-5; TRBD2 matches 7 bases. Per the germline V gene, CDR1 is SGHTA and CDR2 is FQGNSA. The V segment lost 5 bases and the J segment 5 bases; nucleotides outside the gene matches: 14. The length of the CDR3 is 16 residues. CDR3 sequence: CASSPREATRGETQYF. The CDR3 DNA reads TGTGCCAGCAGCCCCCGGGAGGCGACGCGGGGGGAGACCCAGTACTTC.

Written as DNA, the CDR3 is TGTGCCAGCAGCTCCGGGACTACTAACTATGGCTACACCTTC. It codes for CASSSGTTNYGYTF. The gene calls are TRBV7-9 and TRBJ1-2; D might be TRBD1 (5 bases). V shed 4 bases and J shed 0 bases, with 9 bases lying between them. Germline values: CDR1 SEHNR, CDR2 FQNEAQ (reference sequence). CDR3 length equals 14 residues. Full variable domain (missing parts from reference TRBV7-9 and TRBJ1-2): DTGVSQNPRHKITKRGQNVTFRCDPISEHNRLYWYRQTLGQGPEFLTYFQNEAQLEKSRLLSDRFSAERPKGSFSTLEIQRTEQGDSAMYLCASSSGTTNYGYTFGSGTRLTVV.

V is TRBV6-5 and J is TRBJ2-7, with D perhaps TRBD1 (5 bases). Germline CDR1 MNHEY, CDR2 SVGAGI. This CDR3 has 15 amino acids. V lost 0 bases and J lost 3, with 12 bases in between. Here the CDR3 DNA reads TGTGCCAGCAGTTACTCGCCAGGGAATTTCTACGAGCAGTACTTC. Translated, it gives CASSYSPGNFYEQYF.

The chain joins TRBV7-9 to TRBJ1-6; D is perhaps TRBD1 (5 bases). There are 14 residues in the CDR3. CDR1 is SEHNR, CDR2 FQNEAQ, per germline (reference sequence). The V end lost 0 bases, the J end lost 6 bases, and 6 bases lay between the germline ends. CDR3 sequence: CASSLAGGNSPLHF. The DNA for the CDR3 is TGTGCCAGCAGCTTAGCCGGGGGTAATTCACCCCTCCACTTT.

The chain employs TRBV2 and TRBJ2-7; the match to TRBD1 covers 10 bases. V was clipped by 5 bases and J by 0 bases; unmatched bases: 10. CDR1 is SNHLY and CDR2 is FYNNEI in the germline V gene. CDR3 length: 17 residues. The CDR3 loop reads CASSKLAGQGDSYEQYF. CDR3 nucleotide sequence: TGTGCCAGCAGTAAATTAGCAGGACAGGGGGACTCCTACGAGCAGTACTTC.

The V and J genes are TRBV19 and TRBJ1-4; D is possibly TRBD1 (5 bases). The CDR3 is 16 amino acids. In germline, CDR1 is LNHDA, CDR2 SQIVND (reference sequence). V was trimmed by 5 bases and J by 4 bases, leaving 17 bases between them. CDR3 protein: CASSLGTVDFNEKLFF. CDR3 nucleotide sequence: TGTGCCAGTAGTCTTGGGACTGTTGACTTTAATGAAAAACTGTTTTTT. Supplemented by reference TRBV19 and TRBJ1-4, the full variable domain reads DGGITQSPKYLFRKEGQNVTLSCEQNLNHDAMYWYRQDPGQGLRLIYYSQIVNDFQKGDIAEGYSVSREKKESFPLTVTSAQKNPTAFYLCASSLGTVDFNEKLFFGSGTQLSVL.

The chain recombines TRBV6-5 with TRBJ2-7; 7 positions agree with TRBD1. The CDR3 sequence is 14 residues long. V dropped 5 bases and J dropped 4; count of bases not matched to a gene: 8. Germline V lookup: CDR1 MNHEY, CDR2 SVGAGI. The CDR3 coding sequence is TGTGCCAGCAGTGAAGTACAGGGGCGATACGAGCAGTACTTC. It yields the protein CASSEVQGRYEQYF.

This clone was found a few times. CDR3 DNA sequence: TGCGCCAGCAGCCAACTGGACAGCAGTTATAGCAATCAGCCCCAGCATTTT. Protein product: CASSQLDSSYSNQPQHF. V is TRBV4-3 and J is TRBJ1-5; D possibly corresponds to TRBD1 (6 bases). Germline assignment: CDR1 LGHNA and CDR2 YSLEER. Trimming shortened V by 2 bases and J by 0 bases, and 14 bases separated the two germline ends. The CDR3 contains 17 residues.

The V call is TRBV4-1, the J call TRBJ2-3; weak D call: TRBD1 (6 bases). The CDR3 has 17 amino acids. V was pared by 0 bases and J by 3 bases, with 16 bases between. Germline V lookup: CDR1 MGHRA, CDR2 YSYEKL. The CDR3 nucleotides are TGCGCCAGCAGCCAAGATTGGTCTACAGGGTTTACAGATACGCAGTATTTT. As protein: CASSQDWSTGFTDTQYF.

This chain joins TRBV10-3 and TRBJ2-7; 8 positions match TRBD1. Germline V gene lookup returns CDR1 ENHRY and CDR2 SYGVKD. Unmatched junction bases numbered 15, after V lost 0 bases and J lost 5 bases. This CDR3 has 18 amino acids. The DNA of the CDR3 is TGTGCCATCAGTGAGTCGCCCCCGTCGCAGGGGGCTAGAAACGAGCAGTACTTC. This gives the protein CAISESPPSQGARNEQYF.